One and the same sample provided the 3 T cell receptor beta chains below, sequenced in a study of PD-L1 blockade in urothelial cancer. Described time point: pretreatment peripheral blood. Clones were sequenced by immunoSEQ multiplex PCR, and TCRdb holds only the in-frame ones, with some missing. The data contain 85,000 to 90,000 clones, roughly 90% of them seen just once; the ten biggest clones take up 0.85% to 1%. The sequences come from PBMCs, collected around atezolizumab (anti-PD-L1) treatment. These TCRs come from a woman of 80 years or more with urothelial cancer.

A note on this clone: At one boundary the junction diverges from the germline segment, which might be a read error. The V gene is TRBV2, the J gene TRBJ1-5, with a possible D match to TRBD1 (5 bases). There are 15 residues in the CDR3. Germline V gene data show CDR1 as SNHLY and CDR2 as FYNNEI. Here the CDR3 reads CTSSGGQNSNQPQHF. CDR3 nucleotides: TGTACCAGCAGTGGTGGACAAAATAGCAATCAGCCCCAGCATTTT. Filled out from reference TRBV2 and TRBJ1-5, the complete variable domain reads EPEVTQTPSHQVTQMGQEVILRCVPISNHLYFYWYRQILGQKVEFLVSFYNNEISEKSEIFDDQFSVERPDGSNFTLKIRSTKLEDSAMYFCTSSGGQNSNQPQHFGDGTRLSIL.

The chain links TRBV14 to TRBJ1-1; the match to TRBD1 covers 10 bases. Germline V CDR1 and CDR2: SGHDN, FVKESK. CDR3 size: 17 residues. V shed 5 bases and J 4 bases; nucleotides not matched to a gene: 13. The CDR3 loop reads CASSSRDRGFRSTEAFF. DNA of the CDR3: TGTGCCAGCAGCTCCCGGGACAGGGGATTTCGGAGCACTGAAGCTTTCTTT.

The rearrangement joins TRBV5-4 to TRBJ2-1; 13 bases are shared with TRBD2. The germline CDR1 and CDR2 sequences are SGHNT and YYREEE (reference sequence). The CDR3 contains 16 residues. The trim removed 5 bases at V and 2 bases at J, leaving 4 bases unmatched. CDR3 region: CASRTSGRAAYNEQFF. CDR3 bases: TGTGCCAGCAGAACTAGCGGGAGGGCGGCCTACAATGAGCAGTTCTTC.